The following is a T cell receptor (beta chain) sequence with its context. Germline lookup yields CDR1 SGHTA and CDR2 FQGTGA. The junction had 7 bases not matched to a gene; V was cut back by 5 bases and J by 3 bases. The CDR3 spans 15 residues. This entry is derived from a study of blood T cell repertoires in COVID-19. Across the study: The United States, Italy and Spain were the sources of the acute and convalescent COVID-19 samples. T cells, B-cell-depleted T cells, or PBMCs provided the cDNA or gDNA that served as material.

In the authors' methods: Amplification of reference gene primers provided the estimated nucleated cell counts. The repertoire was sequenced with immunoSEQ multiplex PCR; TCRdb's copy has only in-frame clones and lacks some. V, J and clone size derive from that table, while D and trimming were established from the DNA sequence. The data hold approximately 150,000 clones, with 88% observed a single time. The chain combines TRBV7-3 with TRBJ2-5; the match to TRBD1 covers 9 bases. The source material was peripheral blood. This sequence originates from a man in his forties or fifties who had recovered from COVID-19. CDR3 DNA sequence: TGTGCCAGCAGCGGACAGGGACAGGGAAAAGAGACCCAGTACTTC. It specifies CASSGQGQGKETQYF.